The present T cell receptor (beta chain) was sequenced within a study of T-cell reconstitution after alpha-beta-depleted transplantation in children. The study's findings and limits: At the one-year point after transplant, T-cell counts and TCRbeta diversity were found to come mostly from T cells that had been newly produced. Several hundred expanded graft clones reportedly were the source of alpha-beta T cells about two months after transplant. Surviving recipient T cells and thymic progenitors accounted for the high day-60 TCRbeta diversity observed in some patients.

With V trimmed by 5 bases and J by 7 bases, 7 bases remained unmatched. The CDR3 contains 15 residues. Unique molecular identifiers were incorporated when the TCRbeta library was constructed. TCRdb fed the PCR reads into MiXCR, producing one record per CDR3 protein. The sample lists about 400,000 distinct CDR3 sequences, roughly 17% occurring once. On this clonotype itself: Its cognate antigen is unknown.

This receptor was taken from a boy under two years old who had a stem cell transplant for Wiskott-Aldrich syndrome, so the T cells may come from the graft donor. The specimen comprised PBMCs, mostly from graft donor cells, sampled 360 days after TCRalphabeta/CD19-depleted stem cell transplant. The V gene is TRBV12-3 or TRBV12-4, the J gene TRBJ2-1; 11 bases are a match to TRBD2. The CDR3 protein is CASSLSGGALNEQFF. CDR3 bases: TGTGCCAGCAGTCTTAGCGGGGGGGCGTTAAATGAGCAGTTCTTC.